This TCR beta chain is from a study of PD-L1 blockade in urothelial cancer. The authors spiked synthetic TCR analog templates into each PCR. Profiled with immunoSEQ multiplex PCR; TCRdb holds only in-frame clones, not every one. Among 45,000 to 60,000 clones listed, roughly 85% were seen once. The time point here: pretreatment peripheral blood. This CDR3 region has 15 residues. The germline CDR1 and CDR2 sequences are MGHRA and YSYEKL. The V gene end was trimmed by 1 base and the J gene end by 2 bases; junction bases not matched to a gene: 5. This receptor was identified in a man between 65 and 85 years old with urothelial cancer. The rearrangement uses TRBV4-1 and TRBJ2-7; TRBD1 matches at 7 bases. The sample consisted of PBMCs, taken around atezolizumab (anti-PD-L1) treatment. The CDR3 DNA sequence: TGCGCCAGCAGCCAAGGGGACAGACCACCCTACGAGCAGTACTTC. It translates to CASSQGDRPPYEQYF.